A selection of T cell receptor beta chains follows, all from one sample in a study of identical twins. TCRdb passed the 5' RACE reads through MiXCR, listing each CDR3 protein once. The profile shows hundreds of thousands of distinct CDR3 sequences, under 8.5% of them singletons. This same sample was also part of a study on yellow fever vaccine responses in identical twins.

Material for sequencing was PBMCs. The source of these receptors is a woman aged 18-35 years in good health. CDR3s include the opening cysteine and the closing phenylalanine or tryptophan. Each record gives: D gene, V gene, J gene, CDR3 length, clone size, CDR3 DNA, CDR3 protein. A D gene is named only where the DNA matches it firmly. A row's size may be missing; if present it is once, few, many or a size class.

TRBD1	TRBV19	TRBJ1-1	13	many	TGTGCCAGTGCAGGACAGGGGAATATTGAAGCTTTCTTT	CASAGQGNIEAFF
TRBD2	TRBV11-2	TRBJ2-3	19	few	TGTGCCAGCAGCGTCTCCTCGACTAGCGGGGGTACTAGCACAGATACGCAGTATTTT	CASSVSSTSGGTSTDTQYF
NA	TRBV5-1	TRBJ2-3	18	few	TGCGCCAGCAGCCTAAAATTGGGCACAGGGAGTAGCACAGATACGCAGTATTTT	CASSLKLGTGSSTDTQYF
NA	TRBV12-3/TRBV12-4	TRBJ1-1	11	many	TGTGCCAACGGGGGTTTGGCTGAAGCTTTCTTT	CANGGLAEAFF
TRBD2	TRBV2	TRBJ2-7	16	many	TGTGCCAGCGTTAGGACTAGCGGGAGTAGGGTATACGAGCAGTACTTC	CASVRTSGSRVYEQYF
TRBD2	TRBV5-1	TRBJ2-3	17	few	TGCGCCAGCAGCCGCTCAGGGGGACTAGCGGGGACAGATACGCAGTATTTT	CASSRSGGLAGTDTQYF
NA	TRBV29-1	TRBJ2-5	14	NA	TGCAGCGTTGAGATGTCTATCGGGGCGGAGACCCAGTACTTC	CSVEMSIGAETQYF
TRBD1	TRBV25-1	TRBJ2-4	18	few	TGTGCCAGCAGTGAAGGTTCACTCAGGGGGAGTATTGGAAACATTCAGTACTTC	CASSEGSLRGSIGNIQYF
NA	TRBV24-1	TRBJ2-1	13	many	TGTGCCACCAGTGATTTTGCTTTCGGGGAGCAGTTCTTC	CATSDFAFGEQFF
NA	TRBV4-1	TRBJ1-4	15	NA	TGCGCCAGCAGCCAAGAAGGCAGGGTGGATGAAAAACTGTTTTTT	CASSQEGRVDEKLFF
NA	TRBV21-1	TRBJ1-1	15	many	TGTGCCAGCAGCAGACGAATGCCTCTGAACACTGAAGCTTTCTTT	CASSRRMPLNTEAFF
NA	TRBV12-3/TRBV12-4	TRBJ2-5	14	few	TGTGCCAGCAGCAACAGGGGAGGATTAGAGACCCAGTACTTC	CASSNRGGLETQYF
TRBD2	TRBV29-1	TRBJ2-3	14	NA	TGCAGCGGTTCCACGGGACTAGTGTACGATACGCAGTATTTT	CSGSTGLVYDTQYF
TRBD1	TRBV12-3/TRBV12-4	TRBJ2-5	16	many	TGTGCCAGCAGTCCCCCGGGACAGGGGGAACAAGAGACCCAGTACTTC	CASSPPGQGEQETQYF
NA	TRBV20-1	TRBJ1-1	13	NA	TGCAGTGCCAAATGGGGACCGAACACTGAAGCTTTCTTT	CSAKWGPNTEAFF
NA	TRBV20-1	TRBJ2-1	11	NA	TGCAGTTGGGAAGGCAGGGACGAGCAGTTCTTC	CSWEGRDEQFF
NA	TRBV5-1	TRBJ1-1	11	few	TGCGCCAGCAGGCTCGAGGCTGAAGCTTTCTTT	CASRLEAEAFF
TRBD1	TRBV20-1	TRBJ2-3	13	few	TGCAGTGCCCCTCAGGGGGTCAGAGATACGCAGTATTTT	CSAPQGVRDTQYF
TRBD2	TRBV3-1	TRBJ2-3	16	NA	TGTGCCAGCAGCCAAAACGTAGCGGGACCCTCAGATACGCAGTATTTT	CASSQNVAGPSDTQYF
NA	TRBV9	TRBJ2-1	11	few	TGTGCCAGCAGCGACCCCTCTTTGCTGTTCTTC	CASSDPSLLFF
TRBD2	TRBV20-1	TRBJ2-1	16	NA	TGCAGTGCTAGGGGAAGGACCAGCGGGACTTCCGATGAGCAGTTCTTC	CSARGRTSGTSDEQFF
NA	TRBV14	TRBJ2-7	15	few	TGTGCCAGCAGCCAGGGGGCTAGGCGCTCCTACGAGCAGTACTTC	CASSQGARRSYEQYF
NA	TRBV20-1	TRBJ2-7	11	NA	TGCAGTGCACCACTAGCATTCGAGCAGTACTTC	CSAPLAFEQYF
TRBD2	TRBV18	TRBJ2-1	14	NA	TGTGCCAGCTCACCGCAGCGGGAGTGGGATGAGCAGTTCTTC	CASSPQREWDEQFF
NA	TRBV3-1	TRBJ1-2	15	many	TGTGCCAGCAGCCAAGATATGGCAGCGAACTATGGCTACACCTTC	CASSQDMAANYGYTF
TRBD2	TRBV29-1	TRBJ2-5	12	NA	TGCAGCGTCCGTGACGGGAGGATGACCCAGTACTTC	CSVRDGRMTQYF
NA	TRBV29-1	TRBJ2-1	14	many	TGCAGCGTTGGTGCGGGACGGACATACAATGAGCAGTTCTTC	CSVGAGRTYNEQFF
NA	TRBV12-3/TRBV12-4	TRBJ2-7	12	many	TGTGCCAGCAGTTTAACTGTCTACGAGCAGTACTTC	CASSLTVYEQYF
TRBD1	TRBV12-3/TRBV12-4	TRBJ1-2	15	NA	TGTGCCAGCAGCGGCGGGACAGGGCCCAGCTATGGCTACACCTTC	CASSGGTGPSYGYTF
NA	TRBV12-3/TRBV12-4	TRBJ2-1	12	many	TGTGCCAGCACCCCCTCGGGATCCGAGCAGTTCTTC	CASTPSGSEQFF
NA	TRBV24-1	TRBJ1-5	14	few	TGTGCCACCAGTGATTTGAGAGTGGGGGGGCCCCAGCATTTT	CATSDLRVGGPQHF
TRBD2	TRBV9	TRBJ2-5	16	few	TGTGCCAGCAGCGTCGGCACTACTAGCGTACAAGAGACCCAGTACTTC	CASSVGTTSVQETQYF
TRBD1	TRBV5-1	TRBJ1-4	14	many	TGCGCCAGCTGTGGGGGACAGGGCAATGAAAAACTGTTTTTT	CASCGGQGNEKLFF
TRBD2	TRBV11-2	TRBJ2-2	18	few	TGTGCCAGCAGAATTGGAATGGGCGGGAGTTTTCCCGCCGGGGAGCTGTTTTTT	CASRIGMGGSFPAGELFF
NA	TRBV6-1	TRBJ2-1	13	many	TGTGCCAGCAGTCAACTAGGTTACAATGAGCAGTTCTTC	CASSQLGYNEQFF
TRBD1	TRBV20-1	TRBJ1-1	14	few	TGCAGTGCTAGGGAGACAGGGGGCAACACTGAAGCTTTCTTT	CSARETGGNTEAFF
TRBD2	TRBV12-3/TRBV12-4	TRBJ2-7	15	NA	TGTGCCAGCAGTTCCTGGACTAGCGGGATCCACGAGCAGTACTTC	CASSSWTSGIHEQYF
TRBD2	TRBV6-1	TRBJ2-5	14	few	TGTGCCAGCAGACCGGGACTAGCCCAGGAGACCCAGTACTTC	CASRPGLAQETQYF
NA	TRBV15	TRBJ1-1	14	few	TGTGCCACCAGCAGAGATCAGATGAACACTGAAGCTTTCTTT	CATSRDQMNTEAFF
TRBD1	TRBV7-9	TRBJ1-2	16	many	TGTGCCAGCAGCTCTTTAGAGACAGGGGCTATGGAGAGCTACACCTTC	CASSSLETGAMESYTF
TRBD2	TRBV20-1	TRBJ2-2	13	few	TGCAGTGCAATAGCGGGAGTTTCGAGGGAGCTGTTTTTT	CSAIAGVSRELFF
TRBD2	TRBV3-1	TRBJ2-1	18	NA	TGTGCCACCACCAAGTGGGGCCAGCGGGAGATTGGTTACAATGAGCAGTTCTTC	CATTKWGQREIGYNEQFF
NA	TRBV3-1	TRBJ1-3	17	few	TGTGCCAGCAGCCAAGATTTTGGGGCGAGCTCTGGAAACACCATATATTTT	CASSQDFGASSGNTIYF
TRBD2	TRBV11-3	TRBJ2-1	17	few	TGTGCCAGCAGCCGACTAGCGGGAGGGCCTAGTGACAATGAGCAGTTCTTC	CASSRLAGGPSDNEQFF
TRBD2	TRBV7-7	TRBJ2-5	14	many	TGTGCCAGCAGCGGTGCGGGGGTGTTGGAGACCCAGTACTTC	CASSGAGVLETQYF